The 30 T cell receptor beta chains presented below share a single source sample, sequenced in a study of T cells in Graves' hyperthyroidism and ophthalmopathy. RNA transcripts served as the template for amplifying TCR beta CDR3 regions. Carried out on the TCR CDR3, a first-round RT-PCR used the HTBI primer set. TCRdb reprocessed the multiplex PCR reads via MiXCR and lists one record per CDR3 protein. Altogether 700,000 or so distinct CDR3 sequences are present, roughly 17% being singletons, with the ten largest covering approximately 8.4%. What was sequenced was blood. Receptors originate from a man younger than 35 with Graves' hyperthyroidism.

This chain connects TRBV27 to TRBJ2-2; D is possibly TRBD2 (6 bases). The CDR3 runs 14 residues. Germline V gene lookup returns CDR1 MNHEY and CDR2 SMNVEV (reference sequence). V lost 3 bases and J lost 7, with 12 bases in between. The CDR3 region has the DNA TGTGCCAGCAGTTTTGGTCAGACTAGCGGGGAGCTGTTTTTT. This codes for CASSFGQTSGELFF.

V is TRBV5-5 and J is TRBJ2-4, with D tentatively TRBD2 (7 bases). The germline V gene has CDR1 SGHKS and CDR2 YYEKEE (reference sequence). The CDR3 contains 17 residues. V shed 7 bases and J shed 5 bases, with 25 bases lying between them. The CDR3 DNA follows: TGTGCCAGCTCCTCGGGGGGCTTTTCTTGGGTCGAAAACATTCAGTACTTC. It specifies CASSSGGFSWVENIQYF. Together with reference TRBV5-5 and TRBJ2-4, the CDR3 gives the full variable domain: DAGVTQSPTHLIKTRGQQVTLRCSPISGHKSVSWYQQVLGQGPQFIFQYYEKEERGRGNFPDRFSARQFPNYSSELNVNALLLGDSALYLCASSSGGFSWVENIQYFGAGTRLSVL.

The genes are TRBV9 and TRBJ1-4; D may be TRBD1 (5 bases). V was trimmed by 3 bases and J by 7 bases, leaving 13 bases between them. This CDR3 has 14 residues. CDR1 and CDR2 (germline): SGDLS, YYNGEE. CDR3 DNA: TGTGCCAGCAGCGCCGGGACCGCACCTGAAAAACTGTTTTTT. This codes for CASSAGTAPEKLFF.

The rearrangement uses TRBV2 and TRBJ1-2; D not resolved. There are 15 residues in the CDR3. CDR1 and CDR2 from the germline V gene are SNHLY and FYNNEI. With 6 bases removed from V and 3 bases from J, the gap between germline ends came to 17 bases. The CDR3: CASSPRVDSYYGYTF. The CDR3 DNA follows: TGTGCCAGCAGCCCCCGGGTGGATTCATACTATGGCTACACCTTC.

As concerns this clonotype: A junction end diverges from the germline sequence, so it may reflect a read error. The rearrangement joins TRBV25-1 to TRBJ2-5, with no clear D. Looked up from germline, CDR1 is MGHDK and CDR2 is SYGVNS. The CDR3 is 15 amino acids. CDR3 sequence reads: CASSESYMREEAQYF. CDR3 sequence (DNA): TGTGCCAGCAGTGAATCTTACATGAGAGAAGAGGCCCAGTACTTC. Variable domain in full (rest from reference TRBV25-1 and TRBJ2-5): EADIYQTPRYLVIGTGKKITLECSQTMGHDKMYWYQQDPGMELHLIHYSYGVNSTEKGDLSSESTVSRIRTEHFPLTLESARPSHTSQYLCASSESYMREEAQYFGPGTRLLVL.

As to this clonotype: The junction shows a germline mismatch at one end, possibly a read error. The chain couples TRBV7-4 to TRBJ1-4, with D perhaps matching TRBD1 (5 bases). The germline CDR1 and CDR2 sequences are SGHVT and SQSDAQ. The CDR3 loop spans 16 amino acids. The CDR3 bases are TGTGCCAGCAGCTTAGCGACAGATTCAACTAATGAAAAACTGCTTTTT. Residues: CASSLATDSTNEKLLF.

CDR3 region: CASSPQTGQGQPQHF. As DNA, the CDR3 is TGTGCCAGCTCACCACAGACGGGACAGGGACAGCCCCAGCATTTT. The rearrangement uses TRBV18 and TRBJ1-5, with 9 positions matching TRBD1. J lost 7 bases, V lost 1 base, and 5 bases had no gene match. This CDR3 region has 15 residues. From germline, CDR1 is KGHSH and CDR2 LQKENI.

Many counts were recorded for this clonotype. The rearrangement uses TRBV19 and TRBJ2-1; weak D call: TRBD2 (6 bases). V was cut by 5 bases and J by 1 base, with 18 bases left in between. Germline values: CDR1 LNHDA, CDR2 SQIVND (reference sequence). The CDR3 loop spans 17 amino acids. CDR3 sequence: CASSVSGITASYNEQFF. For the CDR3, the DNA is TGTGCCAGTAGTGTTAGCGGTATCACCGCGTCCTACAATGAGCAGTTCTTC.

The V and J genes are TRBV20-1 and TRBJ2-7; the match to TRBD2 covers 7 bases. In germline, CDR1 is DFQATT, CDR2 SNEGSKA (reference sequence). V was clipped by 3 bases and J by 2 bases; unmatched bases: 7. The CDR3 is 14 residues long. CDR3 in amino acids: CSARGDYSPYEQYF. The CDR3 DNA reads TGCAGTGCTAGGGGGGACTACTCTCCCTACGAGCAGTACTTC.

At least ten counts were recorded for this clonotype. The J gene is TRBJ2-1, the V gene TRBV2; D gene unclear. There are 12 residues in the CDR3. V dropped 0 bases and J dropped 8 bases, with 5 bases sitting between them. The germline V gene has CDR1 SNHLY and CDR2 FYNNEI. This chain's CDR3 is CASSEALDEQFF. The CDR3 bases are TGTGCCAGCAGTGAAGCTTTGGATGAGCAGTTCTTC. Full variable domain (remainder filled in from reference TRBV2 and TRBJ2-1): EPEVTQTPSHQVTQMGQEVILRCVPISNHLYFYWYRQILGQKVEFLVSFYNNEISEKSEIFDDQFSVERPDGSNFTLKIRSTKLEDSAMYFCASSEALDEQFFGPGTRLTVL.

This clonotype came up many times. This chain uses TRBV5-1 with TRBJ2-7; TRBD1 might be the D (6 bases). The CDR3 runs to 14 residues. From germline, CDR1 is SGHRS and CDR2 YFSETQ. Trimming left V 3 bases short and J 4 bases short, with 14 bases between. CDR3 sequence: CASSSSDGTYEQYF. The DNA of the CDR3 is TGCGCCAGCAGCTCCTCGGACGGGACATACGAGCAGTACTTC.

As for this clonotype: The germline gene is not matched at one end of the junction; a read error may be the cause. The chain is built from TRBV5-1 and TRBJ2-5; a possible D gene is TRBD1 (5 bases). The CDR3 is 15 amino acids. The germline V gene has CDR1 SGHRS and CDR2 YFSETQ. CDR3: CASSLDTGHQEAQYF. The CDR3 coding sequence is TGCGCCAGCAGCCTGGATACAGGCCACCAAGAGGCCCAGTACTTC.

This clonotype appeared many times. V gene TRBV20-1 combines with J gene TRBJ2-7; 12 nucleotides agree with TRBD2. This CDR3 has 15 residues. The V and J ends lost 0 bases and 5 bases, in that order; junction bases with no gene match: 5. CDR1 DFQATT and CDR2 SNEGSKA come from the germline V gene (reference sequence). In DNA, the CDR3 is TGCAGTGCTAGAGAACGACTAGCGGGAGTCAACGAGCAGTACTTC. This sequence encodes CSARERLAGVNEQYF.

This chain links TRBV20-1 with TRBJ1-1; a possible D gene is TRBD1 (5 bases). The germline gives CDR1 DFQATT, CDR2 SNEGSKA (reference sequence). Trimming pared 3 bases from V and 3 bases from J, leaving 17 bases between. This CDR3 has 15 residues. CDR3 DNA: TGCAGTGCTAGGGAGGGGCGGGGTGGGTACACTGAAGCTTTCTTT. It yields the protein CSAREGRGGYTEAFF.

V and J are TRBV6-2 or TRBV6-3 and TRBJ2-1; TRBD2 might be the D (6 bases). The length of the CDR3 is 14 residues. Germline V lookup: CDR1 MNHEY, CDR2 SVGEGT. Trimming took 10 bases from V and 0 from J, leaving 13 bases between them. Written as DNA, the CDR3 is TGTGCCACCAGGAGGGGTTTCTCCTACAATGAGCAGTTCTTC. Amino acid sequence: CATRRGFSYNEQFF.

This clonotype has a count of ten or more. The J gene is TRBJ2-3, the V gene TRBV20-1; D is tentatively TRBD1 or TRBD2 (5 bases each). The CDR3 extends over 17 amino acids. Trimming cost V 3 bases and J 2 bases, with 21 bases left between them. Germline loops: CDR1 DFQATT, CDR2 SNEGSKA (reference sequence). This CDR3 is CSARAFRDGGTTDTQYF. The CDR3 region has the DNA TGCAGTGCTAGGGCTTTCCGAGACGGTGGGACCACAGATACGCAGTATTTT.

This clonotype has a count of ten or more. The CDR3 bases are TGTGCCAGCAGTTACGGAACTCTACCCACCAGCCAAGAGACCCAGTACTTC. Protein sequence: CASSYGTLPTSQETQYF. V is TRBV6-1 and J is TRBJ2-5; D remains unclear. This CDR3 has 17 residues. Germline lookup yields CDR1 MNHNS and CDR2 SASEGT. V lost 5 bases to trimming and J lost 1 base, with 20 bases between them.

The table lists this clonotype with a few counts. The gene calls are TRBV7-2 and TRBJ2-7; 10 bases align to TRBD1. Unmatched junction bases numbered 10, after V lost 5 bases and J lost 3 bases. There are 16 residues in the CDR3. Germline values: CDR1 SGHTA, CDR2 FQGNSA. The CDR3 loop reads CASSQSRDRGFYEQYF. DNA of the CDR3: TGTGCCAGCAGCCAATCCCGGGACAGGGGTTTCTACGAGCAGTACTTC.

In its sample, this clonotype was seen many times. This rearrangement joins TRBV20-1 to TRBJ2-7, with unresolved D. The germline gives CDR1 DFQATT, CDR2 SNEGSKA (reference sequence). Trimming cost V 3 bases and J 0 bases, with 15 bases left between them. This CDR3 is 15 amino acids long. CDR3 in amino acids: CSASSTDVLSYEQYF. The CDR3 DNA follows: TGCAGTGCTAGCTCAACAGACGTCCTCTCCTACGAGCAGTACTTC.

This clonotype was observed a few times. The chain has TRBV12-3 or TRBV12-4 and TRBJ2-2; D is undetermined. Trimming shortened V by 6 bases and J by 5 bases, and 7 bases separated the two germline ends. The CDR3 has 12 amino acids. The CDR3 nucleotides read TGTGCCAGCAGGGTAACTACCGGGGAGCTGTTTTTT. Its protein is CASRVTTGELFF.

This clonotype showed up just a few times. The chain is built from TRBV25-1 and TRBJ2-5, with TRBD2 matching over 7 bases. CDR1 and CDR2 from the germline V gene are MGHDK and SYGVNS. J lost 5 bases, V lost 2 bases, and 5 bases had no gene match. The CDR3 covers 14 residues. DNA for the CDR3: TGTGCCAGCAGTGAAGGAGTGGGAGGGGAGACCCAGTACTTC. Translation gives CASSEGVGGETQYF.

This clonotype appeared many times. The genes are TRBV2 and TRBJ2-7; 9 bases are shared with TRBD2. The length of the CDR3 is 15 residues. CDR1 is SNHLY, CDR2 FYNNEI, per germline. The V gene end was trimmed by 3 bases and the J gene end by 4 bases; junction bases not matched to a gene: 7. The CDR3 loop is CASSDIAGAKYEQYF. The CDR3 nucleotides read TGTGCCAGCAGTGATATAGCGGGAGCGAAGTACGAGCAGTACTTC.

The rearrangement links TRBV7-8 to TRBJ1-4; 9 bases fit TRBD1. J was trimmed by 4 bases and V by 4 bases; bases with no gene match: 4. This CDR3 comprises 15 residues. The V gene's germline CDR1 is SGHVS and CDR2 FQNEAQ. As DNA, the CDR3 is TGTGCCAGCAGCTCCAGGACAGGGGTTAATGAAAAACTGTTTTTT. This encodes CASSSRTGVNEKLFF.

This clonotype was recorded many times. This chain joins TRBV5-1 and TRBJ2-3; 9 nucleotides agree with TRBD1. With V trimmed by 3 bases and J by 2 bases, 1 base remained unmatched. CDR3 length equals 14 residues. CDR1 is SGHRS, CDR2 YFSETQ, per germline. The chain's CDR3 is CASSWDRDTDTQYF. DNA of the CDR3: TGCGCCAGCAGCTGGGACAGGGACACAGATACGCAGTATTTT.

This clonotype came up once. The V gene is TRBV11-2, the J gene TRBJ2-5, with 8 bases identical to TRBD2. Germline-derived CDR1 and CDR2 are SGHAT and FQNNGV. CDR3 length: 15 residues. V lost 5 bases and J lost 4; bases outside the gene matches: 9. CDR3 protein: CASSPPGAGGETQYF. The CDR3 nucleotides are TGTGCCAGCAGCCCTCCCGGGGCGGGGGGAGAGACCCAGTACTTC.

This clonotype has a handful of counts. The V gene is TRBV6-1, the J gene TRBJ2-5, with TRBD2 as a possible D gene (5 bases). The V and J ends lost 5 bases and 0 bases respectively, with 7 bases between them. CDR1 and CDR2 from the germline V gene are MNHNS and SASEGT. The CDR3 loop spans 13 amino acids. The CDR3 bases are TGTGCCAGCAGTACGGGGTACCAAGAGACCCAGTACTTC. Residues: CASSTGYQETQYF.

The J gene is TRBJ2-2, the V gene TRBV6-2 or TRBV6-3; perhaps TRBD2 as D (5 bases). With 0 bases removed from V and 5 bases from J, the gap between germline ends came to 10 bases. This CDR3 comprises 15 residues. Germline CDR1 is MNHEY and CDR2 is SVGEGT. CDR3: CASSYSGTSTGELFF. The CDR3 nucleotides are TGTGCCAGCAGTTACTCGGGTACTAGTACCGGGGAGCTGTTTTTT.

This clonotype was counted a few times. The chain uses TRBV18 and TRBJ1-5; D is undetermined. Trimming cost V 3 bases and J 6 bases, with 9 bases left between them. This CDR3 contains 13 residues. Germline lookup yields CDR1 KGHSH and CDR2 LQKENI. The CDR3 is CASSPTTGQPQHF. The CDR3 DNA follows: TGTGCCAGCTCACCCACGACGGGTCAGCCCCAGCATTTT.

The chain employs TRBV9 and TRBJ1-5, with 8 bases aligning to TRBD1. With 1 base clipped from V and 4 bases from J, the junction kept 4 bases outside the gene matches. There are 15 residues in the CDR3. Germline V gene lookup returns CDR1 SGDLS and CDR2 YYNGEE. The CDR3 here is CASSVTGDRNQPQHF. CDR3 DNA: TGTGCCAGCAGCGTAACCGGGGACAGGAATCAGCCCCAGCATTTT.

This chain's CDR3 is CASSPSEGSYEQYF. The DNA of the CDR3 is TGTGCCAGTAGTCCCTCGGAGGGGTCCTACGAGCAGTACTTC. This chain uses TRBV19 with TRBJ2-7; D may be TRBD2 (6 bases). Germline V CDR1 and CDR2: LNHDA, SQIVND (reference sequence). This CDR3 region has 14 residues. Trimming stripped 5 bases from V and 1 base from J, with 12 bases between. Combining the CDR3 with reference TRBV19 and TRBJ2-7 gives the whole variable domain DGGITQSPKYLFRKEGQNVTLSCEQNLNHDAMYWYRQDPGQGLRLIYYSQIVNDFQKGDIAEGYSVSREKKESFPLTVTSAQKNPTAFYLCASSPSEGSYEQYFGPGTRLTVT.